Listed below are T cell receptor beta chains from one sample, sequenced in a study of cytomegalovirus exposure and HLA in healthy donors. Profiling relied on immunoSEQ multiplex PCR, and the TCRdb table lists in-frame clones only, not all of them. The table has over 95,000 clones, about 70% seen once. Input material: PBMCs. The receptor source for this set is a woman in her thirties or forties in good health and CMV-seropositive. CDR3s include the opening cysteine and the closing phenylalanine or tryptophan. D genes are given only for firm matches. Size values are once, few and many counts, or a class for expanded clones, and some rows have none.

D gene | clone size | J gene | V gene | CDR3 protein | CDR3 DNA
TRBD1 | . | TRBJ1-1 | TRBV5-1 | CASSLGGQAATEAFF | TGCGCCAGCAGCTTGGGTGGACAGGCAGCCACTGAAGCTTTCTTT
. | few | TRBJ1-1 | TRBV2 | CASSERAGLTEAFF | TGTGCCAGCAGTGAACGGGCGGGTCTCACTGAAGCTTTCTTT
. | . | TRBJ2-1 | TRBV6-6 | CASSSSGGNEQFF | TGTGCCAGCAGTTCATCCGGGGGCAATGAGCAGTTCTTC
TRBD1 | few | TRBJ2-1 | TRBV5-5 | CASSARDRQFF | TGTGCCAGCAGCGCCCGGGACAGACAGTTCTTC
. | . | TRBJ2-3 | TRBV19 | CASSIAGAGADTQYF | TGTGCCAGTAGTATAGCGGGGGCGGGGGCAGATACGCAGTATTTT
. | . | TRBJ1-5 | TRBV30 | CAWSVLGGNQPQHF | TGTGCCTGGAGTGTACTGGGAGGGAATCAGCCCCAGCATTTT
TRBD1 | . | TRBJ1-1 | TRBV19 | CASSSDRGNTEAFF | TGTGCCAGTAGTTCGGACAGGGGAAACACTGAAGCTTTCTTT
TRBD1 | . | TRBJ1-2 | TRBV5-4 | CASSLVDRADGYTF | TGTGCCAGCAGTTTAGTAGACAGGGCAGATGGCTACACCTTC
TRBD1 | . | TRBJ1-1 | TRBV18 | CASSPVNRGSDEAFF | TGTGCCAGCTCACCAGTCAACAGGGGATCCGATGAAGCTTTCTTT
TRBD2 | few | TRBJ2-7 | TRBV7-2 | CASSWTSGVDYEQYF | TGTGCCAGCAGCTGGACTAGCGGGGTGGACTACGAGCAGTACTTC
. | . | TRBJ2-7 | TRBV5-1 | CASSPPEAALYEQYF | TGCGCCAGCAGCCCCCCGGAAGCGGCCCTCTACGAGCAGTACTTC
. | . | TRBJ1-2 | TRBV25-1 | CASVREGNYGYTF | TGTGCCAGCGTCCGGGAAGGGAACTATGGCTACACCTTC
. | . | TRBJ2-7 | TRBV7-8 | CASRSTQGPYEQYF | TGTGCCAGCAGATCCACCCAGGGGCCCTACGAGCAGTACTTC
TRBD1 | . | TRBJ1-3 | TRBV9 | CASSATGGGNTIYF | TGTGCCAGCAGCGCGACAGGGGGAGGAAACACCATATATTTT
TRBD2 | . | TRBJ2-5 | TRBV10-3 | CAISGLAGSQETQYF | TGTGCCATCAGTGGTCTAGCGGGGTCCCAAGAGACCCAGTACTTC
. | . | TRBJ2-7 | TRBV6-5 | CASSYRTDRYEQYF | TGTGCCAGCAGTTACAGGACAGATCGCTACGAGCAGTACTTC